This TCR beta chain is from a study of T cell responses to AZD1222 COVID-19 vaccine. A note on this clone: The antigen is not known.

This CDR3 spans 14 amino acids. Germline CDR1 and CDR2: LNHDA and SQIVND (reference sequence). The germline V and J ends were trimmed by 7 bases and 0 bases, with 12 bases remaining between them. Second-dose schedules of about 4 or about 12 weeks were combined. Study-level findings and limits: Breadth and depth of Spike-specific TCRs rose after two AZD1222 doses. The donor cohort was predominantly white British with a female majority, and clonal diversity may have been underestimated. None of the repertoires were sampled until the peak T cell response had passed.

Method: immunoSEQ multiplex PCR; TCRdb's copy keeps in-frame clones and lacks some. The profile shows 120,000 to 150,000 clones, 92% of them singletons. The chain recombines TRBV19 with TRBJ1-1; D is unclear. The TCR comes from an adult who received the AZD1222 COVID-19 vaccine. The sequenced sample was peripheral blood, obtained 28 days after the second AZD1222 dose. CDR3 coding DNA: TGTGCCAGTATGCGCGGCCAGTTGAACACTGAAGCTTTCTTT. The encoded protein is CASMRGQLNTEAFF.